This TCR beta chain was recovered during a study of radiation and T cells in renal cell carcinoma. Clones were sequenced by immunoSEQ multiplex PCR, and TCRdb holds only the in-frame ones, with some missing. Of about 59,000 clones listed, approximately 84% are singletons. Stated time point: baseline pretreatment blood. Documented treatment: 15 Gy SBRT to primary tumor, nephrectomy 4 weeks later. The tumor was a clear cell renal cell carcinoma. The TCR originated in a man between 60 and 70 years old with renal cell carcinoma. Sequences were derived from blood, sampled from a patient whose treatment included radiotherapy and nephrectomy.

The CDR3 DNA reads as TGTGCCAGCAGCCCGAATCCACCGGAGGCTTTCTTT. This sequence encodes CASSPNPPEAFF. This chain uses TRBV7-2 with TRBJ1-1; D is unresolved. Trimming took 5 bases from V and 11 from J, leaving 15 bases between them. Germline V gives CDR1 SGHTA, CDR2 FQGNSA. CDR3 length: 12 residues.